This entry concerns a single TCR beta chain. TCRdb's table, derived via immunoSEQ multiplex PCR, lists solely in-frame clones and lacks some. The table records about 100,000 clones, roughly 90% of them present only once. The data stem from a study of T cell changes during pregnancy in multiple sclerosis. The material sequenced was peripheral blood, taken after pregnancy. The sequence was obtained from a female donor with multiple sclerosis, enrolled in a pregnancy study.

The CDR3 is CASSAHAPYRKNYNSPLHF. DNA of the CDR3: TGTGCCAGCAGCGCCCACGCCCCTTACAGGAAAAATTATAATTCACCCCTCCACTTT. The chain couples TRBV7-2 to TRBJ1-6; perhaps TRBD1 as D (5 bases). Trimming took 5 bases from V and 4 from J, leaving 24 bases between them. Germline-derived CDR1 and CDR2 are SGHTA and FQGNSA. CDR3 length: 19 amino acids.